These T cell receptor beta chains were read from a single sample in a study of blood T cell repertoires in COVID-19. Clones were sequenced by immunoSEQ multiplex PCR, and TCRdb holds only the in-frame ones, with some missing. The sample has approximately 210,000 clones, 80% to 85% seen once. The source material was peripheral blood. The origin of the receptors is a young man with active or convalescent COVID-19. Both conserved end residues are part of each CDR3. The order of the fields is D gene, clone size, J gene, V gene, CDR3 protein, CDR3 DNA. The D gene is left open where the match is weak. Some rows have no size entry. The others give once, few or many, or a class for an expanded clone.

d_call: NA; clone_size: NA; j_call: TRBJ1-6; v_call: TRBV28; cdr3_aa: CASTSTGGGNSPLHF; cdr3_nt: TGTGCCAGCACCTCGACGGGCGGAGGGAATTCACCCCTCCACTTT
d_call: TRBD1; clone_size: NA; j_call: TRBJ1-5; v_call: TRBV30; cdr3_aa: CAWSVETGSFNQPQHF; cdr3_nt: TGTGCCTGGAGTGTAGAGACAGGGAGTTTTAATCAGCCCCAGCATTTT
d_call: TRBD1; clone_size: NA; j_call: TRBJ2-1; v_call: TRBV6-5; cdr3_aa: CASSYRDRENNEQFF; cdr3_nt: TGTGCCAGCAGTTACCGGGACAGGGAAAACAATGAGCAGTTCTTC
d_call: NA; clone_size: NA; j_call: TRBJ2-2; v_call: TRBV19; cdr3_aa: CASSIGSSTGELFF; cdr3_nt: TGTGCCAGTAGTATAGGGAGTAGCACCGGGGAGCTGTTTTTT
d_call: TRBD2; clone_size: NA; j_call: TRBJ2-7; v_call: TRBV6-5; cdr3_aa: CASRESGGEQYF; cdr3_nt: TGTGCCAGCAGAGAGTCGGGAGGCGAGCAGTACTTC
d_call: NA; clone_size: NA; j_call: TRBJ2-3; v_call: TRBV11-1; cdr3_aa: CASSLDRVDTDTQYF; cdr3_nt: TGTGCCAGCAGCTTAGACAGGGTGGACACAGATACGCAGTATTTT
d_call: TRBD1; clone_size: NA; j_call: TRBJ2-1; v_call: TRBV29-1; cdr3_aa: CSVDGGQGGVYNEQFF; cdr3_nt: TGCAGCGTTGACGGTGGACAGGGTGGGGTGTACAATGAGCAGTTCTTC
d_call: TRBD1; clone_size: NA; j_call: TRBJ1-5; v_call: TRBV3-1/TRBV3-2; cdr3_aa: CASSLGTGDQPQHF; cdr3_nt: TGTGCCAGCAGCCTCGGGACAGGGGATCAGCCCCAGCATTTT
d_call: NA; clone_size: NA; j_call: TRBJ1-1; v_call: TRBV19; cdr3_aa: CASRRQPAEAFF; cdr3_nt: TGTGCCAGTAGGAGACAGCCCGCTGAAGCTTTCTTT
d_call: TRBD1; clone_size: NA; j_call: TRBJ2-7; v_call: TRBV7-2; cdr3_aa: CASSFGGTGAYEQYF; cdr3_nt: TGTGCCAGCAGCTTCGGCGGGACAGGAGCCTACGAGCAGTACTTC
d_call: TRBD1; clone_size: NA; j_call: TRBJ1-6; v_call: TRBV18; cdr3_aa: CASSPQGADSPLHF; cdr3_nt: TGTGCCAGCTCACCCCAGGGGGCTGATTCACCCCTCCACTTT
d_call: NA; clone_size: NA; j_call: TRBJ2-4; v_call: TRBV7-9; cdr3_aa: CASSLAADIQYF; cdr3_nt: TGTGCCAGCAGCTTAGCGGCGGACATTCAGTACTTC
d_call: NA; clone_size: few; j_call: TRBJ1-1; v_call: TRBV7-8; cdr3_aa: CASSLAAGYTEAFF; cdr3_nt: TGTGCCAGCAGCTTAGCGGCGGGATACACTGAAGCTTTCTTT
d_call: TRBD1; clone_size: once; j_call: TRBJ1-2; v_call: TRBV20-1; cdr3_aa: CSASLGQGVLGYTF; cdr3_nt: TGCAGTGCTAGTCTGGGACAGGGGGTGCTCGGCTACACCTTC
d_call: TRBD2; clone_size: NA; j_call: TRBJ2-7; v_call: TRBV6-2/TRBV6-3; cdr3_aa: CASSLTSGRSEQYF; cdr3_nt: TGTGCCAGCAGTTTGACTAGCGGGAGGAGTGAGCAGTACTTC
d_call: NA; clone_size: NA; j_call: TRBJ1-1; v_call: TRBV11-2; cdr3_aa: CASSLDRDTEAFF; cdr3_nt: TGTGCCAGCAGCTTAGACCGGGACACTGAAGCTTTCTTT
d_call: TRBD1; clone_size: NA; j_call: TRBJ2-3; v_call: TRBV18; cdr3_aa: CASSPNRGRPTDTQYF; cdr3_nt: TGTGCCAGCTCACCGAACAGGGGTCGGCCCACAGATACGCAGTATTTT
d_call: NA; clone_size: few; j_call: TRBJ2-1; v_call: TRBV4-3; cdr3_aa: CASSQERAQYNEQFF; cdr3_nt: TGCGCCAGCAGCCAAGAGAGGGCACAGTACAATGAGCAGTTCTTC
d_call: TRBD1; clone_size: NA; j_call: TRBJ2-5; v_call: TRBV28; cdr3_aa: CASRNGNRGKRETQYF; cdr3_nt: TGTGCCAGCAGGAATGGGAACAGGGGGAAGCGAGAGACCCAGTACTTC
d_call: NA; clone_size: NA; j_call: TRBJ1-2; v_call: TRBV7-6; cdr3_aa: CASSLFGGYGYGYTF; cdr3_nt: TGTGCCAGCAGCTTGTTTGGAGGGTATGGATATGGCTACACCTTC
d_call: NA; clone_size: NA; j_call: TRBJ2-7; v_call: TRBV19; cdr3_aa: CATRGDKYYEQYF; cdr3_nt: TGTGCCACCCGGGGGGACAAGTACTACGAGCAGTACTTC
d_call: TRBD1; clone_size: NA; j_call: TRBJ1-2; v_call: TRBV5-6; cdr3_aa: CASSPGDRGNYGYTF; cdr3_nt: TGTGCCAGCAGCCCGGGGGACAGGGGTAACTATGGCTACACCTTC
d_call: NA; clone_size: NA; j_call: TRBJ1-4; v_call: TRBV5-1; cdr3_aa: CASKPTPLRGLNEKLFF; cdr3_nt: TGCGCCAGCAAACCAACCCCCTTGCGGGGCTTAAATGAAAAACTGTTTTTT
d_call: NA; clone_size: NA; j_call: TRBJ1-2; v_call: TRBV5-6; cdr3_aa: CASSPTWGSNYGYTF; cdr3_nt: TGTGCCAGCAGCCCCACCTGGGGCAGCAACTATGGCTACACCTTC
d_call: NA; clone_size: NA; j_call: TRBJ1-2; v_call: TRBV20-1; cdr3_aa: CSASHSGTNYGYTF; cdr3_nt: TGCAGTGCTAGTCACTCAGGGACTAACTATGGCTACACCTTC
d_call: NA; clone_size: NA; j_call: TRBJ2-3; v_call: TRBV10-1; cdr3_aa: CATSRGGLTDTQYF; cdr3_nt: TGCGCCACCTCGCGGGGAGGACTCACAGATACGCAGTATTTT
d_call: TRBD1; clone_size: NA; j_call: TRBJ2-5; v_call: TRBV7-2; cdr3_aa: CASSFGQGWETQYF; cdr3_nt: TGTGCCAGCAGCTTCGGACAGGGGTGGGAGACCCAGTACTTC
d_call: TRBD1; clone_size: few; j_call: TRBJ1-2; v_call: TRBV5-1; cdr3_aa: CASAQTTGGHYGYTF; cdr3_nt: TGCGCCAGCGCCCAAACAACAGGGGGCCACTATGGCTACACCTTC
d_call: TRBD2; clone_size: NA; j_call: TRBJ2-1; v_call: TRBV7-8; cdr3_aa: CASSPLGLAGVGEQFF; cdr3_nt: TGTGCCAGCAGCCCCCTCGGACTAGCGGGAGTCGGAGAGCAGTTCTTC
d_call: NA; clone_size: NA; j_call: TRBJ2-1; v_call: TRBV20-1; cdr3_aa: CRPQGNEQFF; cdr3_nt: TGCAGACCGCAGGGTAATGAGCAGTTCTTC
d_call: NA; clone_size: NA; j_call: TRBJ2-1; v_call: TRBV5-1; cdr3_aa: CASSFTSVRGILNEQFF; cdr3_nt: TGCGCCAGCAGCTTTACTAGCGTTAGGGGGATATTGAATGAGCAGTTCTTC
d_call: TRBD2; clone_size: NA; j_call: TRBJ2-7; v_call: TRBV19; cdr3_aa: CASSPGRGGSFYEQYF; cdr3_nt: TGTGCCAGTAGTCCCGGGCGGGGGGGGTCCTTCTACGAGCAGTACTTC
d_call: TRBD2; clone_size: NA; j_call: TRBJ2-7; v_call: TRBV5-5; cdr3_aa: CASSLLAGPAYEQYF; cdr3_nt: TGTGCCAGCAGCTTGTTAGCGGGACCCGCCTACGAGCAGTACTTC